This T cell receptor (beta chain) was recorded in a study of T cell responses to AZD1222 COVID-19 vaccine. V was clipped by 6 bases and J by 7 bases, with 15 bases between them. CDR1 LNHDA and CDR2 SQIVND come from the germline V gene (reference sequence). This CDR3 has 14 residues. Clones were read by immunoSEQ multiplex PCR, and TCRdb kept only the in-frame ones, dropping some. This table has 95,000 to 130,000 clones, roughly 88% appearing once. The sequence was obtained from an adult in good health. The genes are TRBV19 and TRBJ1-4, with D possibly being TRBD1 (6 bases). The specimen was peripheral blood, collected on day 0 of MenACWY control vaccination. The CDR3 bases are TGTGCCAGTAGCCCCGGACAGCGAGCTGAAAAACTGTTTTTT. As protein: CASSPGQRAEKLFF.